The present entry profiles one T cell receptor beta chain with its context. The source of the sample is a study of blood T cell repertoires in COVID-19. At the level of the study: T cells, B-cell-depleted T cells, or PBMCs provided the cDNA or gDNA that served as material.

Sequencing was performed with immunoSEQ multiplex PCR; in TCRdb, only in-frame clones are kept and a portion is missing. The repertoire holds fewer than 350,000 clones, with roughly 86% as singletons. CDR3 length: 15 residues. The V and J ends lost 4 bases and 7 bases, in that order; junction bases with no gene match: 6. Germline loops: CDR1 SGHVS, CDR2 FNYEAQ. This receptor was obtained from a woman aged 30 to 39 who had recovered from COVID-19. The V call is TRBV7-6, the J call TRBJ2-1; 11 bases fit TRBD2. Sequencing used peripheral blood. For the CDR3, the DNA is TGTGCCAGCAGCTCCGGGACTAGCGGTGGGAATGAGCAGTTCTTC. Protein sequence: CASSSGTSGGNEQFF.